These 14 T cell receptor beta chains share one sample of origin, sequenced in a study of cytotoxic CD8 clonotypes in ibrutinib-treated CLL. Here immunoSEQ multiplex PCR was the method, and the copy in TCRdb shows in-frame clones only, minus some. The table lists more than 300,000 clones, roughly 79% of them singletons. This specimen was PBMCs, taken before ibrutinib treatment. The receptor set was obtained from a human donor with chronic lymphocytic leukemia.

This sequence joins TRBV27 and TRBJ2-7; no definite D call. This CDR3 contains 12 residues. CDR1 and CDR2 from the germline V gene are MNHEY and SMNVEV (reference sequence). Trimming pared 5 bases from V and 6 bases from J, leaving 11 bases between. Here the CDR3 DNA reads TGTGCCAGCAGTCCAGACGCAACCGAGCAGTACTTC. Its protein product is CASSPDATEQYF.

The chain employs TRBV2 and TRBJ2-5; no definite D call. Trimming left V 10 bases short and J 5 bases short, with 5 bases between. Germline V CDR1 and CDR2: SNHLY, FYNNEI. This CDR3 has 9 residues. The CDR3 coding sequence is TGTGCCAATGGGGAGACCCAGTACTTC. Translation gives CANGETQYF.

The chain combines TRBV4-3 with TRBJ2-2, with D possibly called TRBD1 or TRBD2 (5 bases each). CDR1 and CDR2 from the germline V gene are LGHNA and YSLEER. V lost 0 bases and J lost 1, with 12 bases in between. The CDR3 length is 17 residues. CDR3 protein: CASSQDTGTGNTGELFF. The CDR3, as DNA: TGCGCCAGCAGCCAAGACACCGGGACGGGGAACACCGGGGAGCTGTTTTTT.

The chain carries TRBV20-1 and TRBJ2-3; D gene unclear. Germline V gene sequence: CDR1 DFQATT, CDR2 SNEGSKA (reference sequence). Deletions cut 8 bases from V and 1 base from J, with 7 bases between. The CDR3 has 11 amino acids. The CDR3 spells CSTWRTDTQYF. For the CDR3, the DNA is TGCAGTACATGGCGCACAGATACGCAGTATTTT.

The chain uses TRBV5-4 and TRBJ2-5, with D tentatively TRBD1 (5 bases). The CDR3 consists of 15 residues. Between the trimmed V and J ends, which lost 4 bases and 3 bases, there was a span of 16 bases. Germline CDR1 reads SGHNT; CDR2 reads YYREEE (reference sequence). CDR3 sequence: CASSAEPGKKETQYF. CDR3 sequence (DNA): TGTGCCAGCAGCGCCGAGCCAGGGAAGAAAGAGACCCAGTACTTC.

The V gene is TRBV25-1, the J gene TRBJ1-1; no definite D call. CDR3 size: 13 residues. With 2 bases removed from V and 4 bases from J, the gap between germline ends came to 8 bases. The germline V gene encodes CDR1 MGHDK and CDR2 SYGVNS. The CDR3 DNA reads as TGTGCCAGCAGTGAACATCACACCACTGAAGCTTTCTTT. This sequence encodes CASSEHHTTEAFF.

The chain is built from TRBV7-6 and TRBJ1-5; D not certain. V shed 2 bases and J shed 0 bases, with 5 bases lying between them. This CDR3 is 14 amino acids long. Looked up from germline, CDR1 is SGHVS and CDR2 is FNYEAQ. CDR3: CASSLMGSNQPQHF. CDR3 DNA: TGTGCCAGCAGCTTAATGGGTAGCAATCAGCCCCAGCATTTT.

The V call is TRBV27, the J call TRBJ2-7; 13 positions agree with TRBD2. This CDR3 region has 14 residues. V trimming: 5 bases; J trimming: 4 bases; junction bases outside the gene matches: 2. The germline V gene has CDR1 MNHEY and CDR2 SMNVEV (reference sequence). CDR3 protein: CASSRLAGGYEQYF. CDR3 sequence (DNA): TGTGCCAGCAGTCGACTAGCGGGAGGATACGAGCAGTACTTC.

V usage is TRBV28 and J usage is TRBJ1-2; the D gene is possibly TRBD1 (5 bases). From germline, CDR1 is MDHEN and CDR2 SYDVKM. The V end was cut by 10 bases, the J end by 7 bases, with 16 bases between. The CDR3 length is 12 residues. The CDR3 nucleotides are TGTGCCACGATTGACGGGGCCGGTGGCTACACCTTC. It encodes CATIDGAGGYTF.

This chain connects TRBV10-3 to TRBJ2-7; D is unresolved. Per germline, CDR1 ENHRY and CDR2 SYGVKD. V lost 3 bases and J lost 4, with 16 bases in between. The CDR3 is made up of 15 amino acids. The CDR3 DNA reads TGTGCCATCAGTGAAGGCGCCGAGAGCAAATACGAGCAGTACTTC. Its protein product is CAISEGAESKYEQYF.

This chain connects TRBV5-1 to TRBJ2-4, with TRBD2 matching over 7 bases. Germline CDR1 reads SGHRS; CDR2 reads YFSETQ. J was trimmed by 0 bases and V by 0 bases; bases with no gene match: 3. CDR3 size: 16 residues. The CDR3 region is CASSLASGLAKNIQYF. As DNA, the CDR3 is TGCGCCAGCAGCTTGGCTAGCGGTTTAGCCAAAAACATTCAGTACTTC.

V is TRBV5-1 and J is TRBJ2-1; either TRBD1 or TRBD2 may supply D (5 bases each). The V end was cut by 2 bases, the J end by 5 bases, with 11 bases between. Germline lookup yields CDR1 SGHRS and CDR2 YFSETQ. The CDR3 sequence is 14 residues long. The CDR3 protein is CASSFGTQNNEQFF. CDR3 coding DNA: TGCGCCAGCAGCTTCGGGACCCAAAACAATGAGCAGTTCTTC.

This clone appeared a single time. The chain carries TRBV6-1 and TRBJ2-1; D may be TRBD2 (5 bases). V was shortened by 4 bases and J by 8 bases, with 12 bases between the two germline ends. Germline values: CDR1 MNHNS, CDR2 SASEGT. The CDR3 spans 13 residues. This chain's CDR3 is CASSGRTGDEQFF. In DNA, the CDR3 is TGTGCCAGCAGTGGCCGGACTGGCGATGAGCAGTTCTTC.

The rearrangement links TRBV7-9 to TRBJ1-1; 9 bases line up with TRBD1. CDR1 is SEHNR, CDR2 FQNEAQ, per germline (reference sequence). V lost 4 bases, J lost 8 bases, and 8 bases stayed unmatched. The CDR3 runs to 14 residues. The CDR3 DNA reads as TGTGCCAGCAGCTCGGACAGGGGATACGACGAAGCTTTCTTT. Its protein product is CASSSDRGYDEAFF.